This entry describes one T cell receptor (beta chain). The table came from immunoSEQ multiplex PCR; TCRdb's copy has only in-frame clones and leaves some out. This table has roughly 110,000 clones, 85% to 95% appearing once. This sample was included in a study of T cell changes during pregnancy in multiple sclerosis. The CDR3 totals 15 residues. Germline V gene sequence: CDR1 SNHLY, CDR2 FYNNEI. The ends were cut back, 3 bases at V and 1 base at J, with 13 bases in the middle. The receptor's source is a female donor with multiple sclerosis, enrolled in a pregnancy study. The V gene is TRBV2, the J gene TRBJ2-7; a weak D match, TRBD1 (5 bases). This specimen was peripheral blood, taken after pregnancy. CDR3 residues: CASSDLWGSSYEQYF. The CDR3 bases are TGTGCCAGCAGTGATTTGTGGGGCTCGTCCTACGAGCAGTACTTC.